This record concerns one T cell receptor (beta chain) sequence. Its target is not known. The sample is drawn from a study of cytomegalovirus exposure and HLA in healthy donors. The study ran its PCR with 60 Vbeta and 13 Jbeta primers. The method was immunoSEQ multiplex PCR; TCRdb's version includes in-frame clones alone and lacks a portion of them. The data hold around 19,000 clones, with 84% observed a single time. Overall study findings and caveats: HLA restriction was apparent for most CMV-associated TCR beta chains in a later analysis.

Source material: PBMCs. The source of this sequence is a human donor in good health.

Here the CDR3 reads CASSRQGNEQYF. The CDR3 DNA is TGTGCCAGCAGTCGGCAGGGGAACGAGCAGTACTTC. The chain uses TRBV7-9 and TRBJ2-7; weak D call: TRBD1 (6 bases). Between the trimmed V and J ends, which lost 6 bases and 5 bases, there was a span of 11 bases. The CDR3 totals 12 residues. Germline V gives CDR1 SEHNR, CDR2 FQNEAQ (reference sequence).